The 28 T cell receptor beta chains listed next were all sequenced from one sample in a study of post-analysis software for immune sequencing data. Study results and limitations: A few TRBV segments appeared more often in patients than in controls, and TRBV5-6, TRBV5-1 and TRBV20-1 were among these.

Each TCR beta cDNA library carried unique molecular identifiers. MiXCR, run by TCRdb on the PCR reads, gives a single entry per CDR3 protein. In the table there are hundreds of thousands of distinct CDR3 sequences, roughly 50% of which are singletons. Antigen specificity for these receptors is unknown. The specimen sequenced was blood. The receptors originated from a girl aged 5-17 years with multiple sclerosis.

The V and J genes are TRBV12-3 or TRBV12-4 and TRBJ2-7; TRBD2 matches 8 bases. The J call may be wrong; the DNA end is better matched by TRBJ2-5. There are 16 residues in the CDR3. The CDR3 loop is CASSLARTRGGETQYF. The CDR3 DNA follows: TGTGCCAGCAGTCTCGCGCGAACCCGGGGGGGAGAGACCCAGTACTTC.

In this sample, this clonotype turned up once. The chain employs TRBV5-1 and TRBJ2-1, with a weak D call TRBD2 (5 bases). This CDR3 has 15 amino acids. The germline V and J ends were trimmed by 2 bases and 7 bases, with 16 bases remaining between them. Germline loops: CDR1 SGHRS, CDR2 YFSETQ. For the CDR3, the DNA is TGCGCCAGCAGCTTTCGAGATTCCCGGAGGAATGAGCAGTTCTTC. Its translation: CASSFRDSRRNEQFF.

This clonotype showed up just a few times. The chain couples TRBV18 to TRBJ2-7; 11 nucleotides align to TRBD2. This CDR3 is 16 amino acids long. V lost 1 base to trimming and J lost 7 bases; unmatched junction nucleotides: 9. Germline V gives CDR1 KGHSH, CDR2 LQKENI. CDR3 protein: CASSPLLSGLAEEQYF. Written as DNA, the CDR3 is TGTGCCAGCTCACCACTTCTATCGGGACTAGCGGAAGAGCAGTACTTC.

CDR3 amino acids: CASSLGVEGGTQYF. CDR3 DNA sequence: TGCGCCAGCAGCTTGGGAGTTGAGGGAGGTACGCAGTATTTT. The chain employs TRBV5-1 and TRBJ2-3, with D tentatively TRBD2 (6 bases). The germline V gene encodes CDR1 SGHRS and CDR2 YFSETQ. This CDR3 is built from 14 residues. V gave up 0 bases and J gave up 8 bases, with 13 bases separating them.

The chain combines TRBV20-1 with TRBJ2-3; 9 nucleotides match TRBD2. This CDR3 is 16 amino acids long. Germline V gene data show CDR1 as DFQATT and CDR2 as SNEGSKA (reference sequence). V lost 3 bases, J lost 3 bases, and 10 bases stayed unmatched. The CDR3: CSARTATSGRTDTQYF. CDR3 in DNA: TGCAGTGCTAGGACCGCTACCAGCGGGAGGACAGATACGCAGTATTTT.

The genes are TRBV7-9 and TRBJ2-7, with 7 nucleotides matching TRBD1. With 5 bases clipped from V and 3 bases from J, the junction kept 16 bases outside the gene matches. This CDR3 is built from 17 residues. Germline V gene lookup returns CDR1 SEHNR and CDR2 FQNEAQ (reference sequence). In DNA form, the CDR3 reads TGTGCCAGCAGCAAAGAGAACAGGGGACGCGGTGTCTACGAGCAGTACTTC. It encodes CASSKENRGRGVYEQYF.

The chain recombines TRBV20-1 with TRBJ2-5, with 13 bases matching TRBD2. The CDR3 has 13 amino acids. Germline trimming cut 3 bases from V and 6 bases from J; bases unmatched to any gene: 1. Germline V CDR1 and CDR2: DFQATT, SNEGSKA (reference sequence). The CDR3 sequence: CSARTSGGQTQYF. CDR3 coding DNA: TGCAGTGCTAGGACTAGCGGGGGGCAGACCCAGTACTTC.

This sequence joins TRBV6-5 and TRBJ2-1; 8 bases match TRBD2. Unmatched junction bases numbered 8, after V lost 7 bases and J lost 6 bases. Germline V gene sequence: CDR1 MNHEY, CDR2 SVGAGI. This CDR3 has 14 residues. CDR3 bases: TGTGCCAGCAAGGGCGGGAGGTTTCTCAATGAGCAGTTCTTC. It yields the protein CASKGGRFLNEQFF.

This clonotype has only one observation. The V and J genes are TRBV2 and TRBJ2-5, with 9 bases fitting TRBD1. TRBJ2-7 explains the end of the DNA better; the J call may be wrong. The CDR3 spans 13 residues. The V gene's germline CDR1 is SNHLY and CDR2 FYNNEI. The CDR3 reads CASTDGQGTEQYF. CDR3 DNA sequence: TGTGCCAGCACAGATGGACAGGGGACCGAGCAGTACTTC.

This clonotype has more than one count but fewer than ten. The V gene is TRBV7-2, the J gene TRBJ2-3; no clear D. The germline V gene has CDR1 SGHTA and CDR2 FQGNSA. V lost 5 bases to trimming and J lost 5 bases, with 14 bases between them. This CDR3 spans 14 amino acids. CDR3 amino acids: CASSPRSSVDTQYF. For the CDR3, the DNA is TGTGCCAGCAGCCCACGGTCCTCGGTAGATACGCAGTATTTT.

Ten or more counts support this clonotype. The V and J genes are TRBV12-3 or TRBV12-4 and TRBJ2-7, with unresolved D. The ends were cut back, 2 bases at V and 2 bases at J, with 4 bases in the middle. The CDR3 length is 12 residues. CDR3 sequence reads: CASSLRTYEQYF. CDR3 nucleotide sequence: TGTGCCAGCAGTTTAAGGACCTACGAGCAGTACTTC.

The chain carries TRBV5-5 and TRBJ2-1; no definite D call. V was trimmed by 0 bases and J by 6 bases, leaving 19 bases between them. This CDR3 is 17 amino acids long. Germline V CDR1 and CDR2: SGHKS, YYEKEE (reference sequence). Here the CDR3 DNA reads TGTGCCAGCAGCTTGGAGGGCTACCGACCCGTCTCCAATGAGCAGTTCTTC. It codes for CASSLEGYRPVSNEQFF. Full variable domain (outside the CDR3, taken from reference TRBV5-5 and TRBJ2-1): DAGVTQSPTHLIKTRGQQVTLRCSPISGHKSVSWYQQVLGQGPQFIFQYYEKEERGRGNFPDRFSARQFPNYSSELNVNALLLGDSALYLCASSLEGYRPVSNEQFFGPGTRLTVL.

This clonotype was counted only a few times. This chain joins TRBV29-1 and TRBJ1-2; TRBD1 agrees at 8 bases. V was pared by 4 bases and J by 6 bases, with 4 bases of the junction left unmatched. Germline assignment: CDR1 SQVTM and CDR2 ANQGSEA. The CDR3 has 12 residues. In nucleotides, the CDR3 is TGCAGCGTTGTCAGGGGGCCGGATGGCTACACCTTC. Amino acids: CSVVRGPDGYTF.

This chain joins TRBV29-1 and TRBJ1-2; 7 bases are a match to TRBD1. CDR1 SQVTM and CDR2 ANQGSEA come from the germline V gene. After removal of 5 bases from V and 6 bases from J, the junction contained 6 bases not matched to a gene. The CDR3 contains 12 residues. In DNA, the CDR3 is TGCAGCGTTAATGACAGGGCTCATGGCTACACCTTC. Translated: CSVNDRAHGYTF.

The rearrangement links TRBV7-9 to TRBJ1-2; D not resolved. The length of the CDR3 is 12 residues. Per germline, CDR1 SEHNR and CDR2 FQNEAQ (reference sequence). Trimming removed 1 base from V and 6 bases from J, with 6 bases in between. CDR3 sequence: CASSLDVNGYTF. CDR3 DNA sequence: TGTGCCAGCAGCTTAGACGTTAATGGCTACACCTTC.

A remark on this clonotype: The junction departs from germline at one end; a sequencing error may be responsible. The rearrangement links TRBV15 to TRBJ2-6; a weak D match, TRBD1 (6 bases). This CDR3 spans 16 amino acids. In germline, CDR1 is LNHNV, CDR2 YYDKDF (reference sequence). CDR3 residues: CTTSRDRSSGANVLTF. CDR3 DNA sequence: TGTACCACCAGCAGAGACAGGAGCTCTGGGGCCAACGTCCTGACTTTC.

The chain combines TRBV20-1 with TRBJ2-1; no reliable D call. CDR1 is DFQATT, CDR2 SNEGSKA, per germline (reference sequence). Trimming shortened V by 3 bases and J by 4 bases, and 13 bases separated the two germline ends. CDR3 length equals 14 residues. The DNA of the CDR3 is TGCAGTGCTAGGGCCAGAGATGAGTACAATGAGCAGTTCTTC. Protein sequence: CSARARDEYNEQFF.

This chain links TRBV3-1 with TRBJ2-7; 7 bases align to TRBD2. J gave up 5 bases and V 5 bases, and 9 bases lay outside the gene matches. CDR1 and CDR2 from the germline V gene are LGHDT and YNNKEL (reference sequence). The CDR3 spans 14 residues. CDR3 DNA sequence: TGTGCCAGCAGCTTCCGGGACTACCGAAACGAGCAGTACTTC. Residues: CASSFRDYRNEQYF.

The gene calls are TRBV7-2 and TRBJ2-5; unclear D gene. The J call is in doubt because the DNA end fits TRBJ2-7 better. Germline loops: CDR1 SGHTA, CDR2 FQGNSA. The CDR3 consists of 12 residues. This CDR3 reads CASSLTAAEQYF. CDR3 coding DNA: TGTGCCAGCAGCTTAACGGCAGCCGAGCAGTACTTC.

The chain uses TRBV2 and TRBJ1-2, with 11 bases that match TRBD1. The CDR3 is made up of 15 amino acids. CDR1 and CDR2 (germline): SNHLY, FYNNEI. J was trimmed by 8 bases and V by 8 bases; bases with no gene match: 13. The CDR3 region is CASGGTGGLSLGYTF. Here the CDR3 DNA reads TGTGCCAGCGGCGGGACAGGGGGGCTTTCGTTGGGCTACACCTTC.

The V gene is TRBV5-1, the J gene TRBJ1-2, with D possibly TRBD1 on 6 matching bases. This CDR3 comprises 17 residues. The V and J ends lost 0 bases and 0 bases respectively, with 15 bases between them. Per the germline V gene, CDR1 is SGHRS and CDR2 is YFSETQ. CDR3: CASSLDTGIHSNYGYTF. As DNA, the CDR3 is TGCGCCAGCAGCTTGGACACAGGGATCCACTCTAACTATGGCTACACCTTC.

The J gene is TRBJ2-1, the V gene TRBV11-2, with unresolved D. The V end was cut by 0 bases, the J end by 7 bases, with 10 bases between. This CDR3 spans 14 amino acids. Per germline, CDR1 SGHAT and CDR2 FQNNGV. DNA for the CDR3: TGTGCCAGCAGCTTAGACCTCCCCGGGAATGAGCAGTTCTTC. This gives the protein CASSLDLPGNEQFF.

The J gene is TRBJ2-7, the V gene TRBV20-1; 7 positions agree with TRBD2. The J call may be faulty, since TRBJ2-5 better matches the DNA end. The CDR3 consists of 13 residues. Germline assignment: CDR1 DFQATT and CDR2 SNEGSKA (reference sequence). CDR3 coding DNA: TGCAGTGCTAGTCTAGCGGTGGGGGGGACCCAGTACTTC. Translation: CSASLAVGGTQYF.

This clonotype was seen once. The chain recombines TRBV7-9 with TRBJ2-4; a weak D match, TRBD2 (6 bases). Per the germline V gene, CDR1 is SEHNR and CDR2 is FQNEAQ (reference sequence). The V gene lost 1 base and the J gene lost 1 base, with 17 bases spanning the gap. The CDR3 spans 18 residues. CDR3 protein: CASSLDGPGVSAKNIQYF. The CDR3 DNA reads TGTGCCAGCAGCTTAGACGGGCCGGGGGTCTCGGCCAAAAACATTCAGTACTTC.

The rearrangement links TRBV7-9 to TRBJ2-5, with D possibly matching TRBD2 (5 bases). V lost 8 bases and J lost 2, with 9 bases in between. From germline, CDR1 is SEHNR and CDR2 FQNEAQ (reference sequence). The CDR3 length is 12 residues. The CDR3, as DNA: TGTGCCAGCGTAACGGGGCAAGAGACCCAGTACTTC. Protein sequence: CASVTGQETQYF.

The V and J genes are TRBV27 and TRBJ2-7; no definite D call. Germline CDR1 and CDR2: MNHEY and SMNVEV (reference sequence). This CDR3 has 12 amino acids. The V end was cut by 6 bases, the J end by 4 bases, with 10 bases between. CDR3 sequence reads: CASSPGYYEQYF. In nucleotides, the CDR3 is TGTGCCAGCAGCCCCGGGTATTACGAGCAGTACTTC.

This clonotype showed up just once. The chain uses TRBV20-1 and TRBJ1-6; D ambiguous. V gave up 2 bases and J gave up 0 bases, with 14 bases separating them. The CDR3 is made up of 17 amino acids. From germline, CDR1 is DFQATT and CDR2 SNEGSKA (reference sequence). The CDR3 DNA follows: TGCAGTGCTAGAAGCGGGCGGAGTAGCTCCTATAATTCACCCCTCCACTTT. Translating gives CSARSGRSSSYNSPLHF.

This clonotype was counted only a few times. This chain joins TRBV28 and TRBJ1-2, with D perhaps matching TRBD1 (5 bases). The ends were cut back, 6 bases at V and 6 bases at J, with 8 bases in the middle. The CDR3 sequence is 11 residues long. Germline V lookup: CDR1 MDHEN, CDR2 SYDVKM. CDR3 in DNA: TGTGCCAGCAGCAGGGCGCATGGCTACACCTTC. Its translation: CASSRAHGYTF.